Sequencing of this TCR beta chain was carried out in a study of OX40 agonist ivuxolimab in advanced cancers. About the study as a whole: Ivuxolimab was an agonistic, fully human IgG2 monoclonal antibody directed against OX40 (CD134), a costimulatory receptor. Intravenous ivuxolimab was administered to patients every 2 weeks at six dose levels: 0.01, 0.1, 0.3, 1.5, 3 and 10 mg/kg. Among the 52 dose-escalation patients, some 19 had hepatocellular carcinoma, about 15 melanoma, 9 renal cell carcinoma and 9 head and neck cancer. The paper reports the monotherapy dose-escalation portion (N of about 50 patients) of the phase I ivuxolimab trial. Three dose-escalation patients achieved partial responses, one with hepatocellular carcinoma and two with cutaneous melanoma. Peripheral TCRbeta sequencing was intended to test whether TCR sequence diversity was altered and clonal T-cell expansion was caused by ivuxolimab. Prior anti-PD-1, anti-PD-L1 or anti-CTLA-4 therapy was permitted, and about 40% of dose-escalation patients had received checkpoint inhibitors. In the dose-escalation cohort, more than 75% of patients were male, and the mean age was around 60 years, with a range of about 23 to 85.

Study-wide conclusions, independent of this receptor: Low levels of normalized T-cell clonal expansion were also seen in some patients who did not respond. In the 0.1-3.0 mg/kg groups, partial responders were among the patients with the lowest normalized peripheral clonal expansion, particularly in CD8+ T cells. After ivuxolimab, more expanded clones were found on average in CD8+ T cells than in CD4+ T cells. Antigen specificity was not determined for the clonally expanded peripheral T cells. At doses from 0.1 to 3.0 mg/kg, clonal expansion was seen in both CD4+ and CD8+ blood T cells between baseline and week 6.

Patients with a history of autoimmune disease or receiving systemic immunosuppression were excluded from the trial. Peripheral blood for TCR sequencing was collected from all dose cohorts at baseline, on cycle 4 day 1, and on cycle 7 day 1. Samples were obtained from an open-label, multicenter, first-in-human phase I dose-escalation trial of ivuxolimab. Adults with locally advanced or metastatic head and neck squamous cell, hepatocellular, melanoma or renal cell carcinoma were enrolled in the trial. Before TCR sequencing, CD4+ T cells and CD8+ T cells were sorted from peripheral blood as separate populations. For sequencing of the TCRbeta CDR3 region, genomic DNA was extracted from the sorted cells. TCRbeta CDR3 regions were sequenced using the immunoSEQ Assay. This immuneACCESS table, as held by TCRdb, lists in-frame sequences with V and J called but not all clones. Of the missing ones, under half trace to an unresolved V gene in checked studies; the others have no known cause. Counted in this sample were fewer than 18,000 clones; just over 70% of them appeared once. Roughly 36% of the sample is in the top ten clones.

As for this clone: Its target antigen remains unknown. It has no much larger one-base neighbor in the sample; base qualities were not kept.

This sequence originates from an adult with an advanced solid tumor such as melanoma, head and neck, liver or kidney cancer. Sequenced material: CD4+ or CD8+ T cells sorted from blood, taken in a trial of the OX40 agonist ivuxolimab.

The encoded CDR3 is CASSIGGSLHNEQFF. The nucleotides are TGTGCCAGTAGTATCGGGGGTTCTCTGCACAATGAGCAGTTCTTC. The chain is made from TRBV19 and TRBJ2-1; a weak D assignment points to TRBD2 (6 bases agree). From cysteine to phenylalanine, the CDR3 is 15 amino acids long. Of the read, only the CDR3 DNA is kept; its 45 bases are in frame from base 1. Sequences LNHDA (CDR1) and SQIVND (CDR2) are obtained from the germline V gene (reference sequence). Trimming removed 3 bases from V and 5 bases from J, leaving 14 bases between the germline ends. Where the CDR3 stops, the reference TRBV19 and TRBJ2-1 genes take over; the full variable domain is DGGITQSPKYLFRKEGQNVTLSCEQNLNHDAMYWYRQDPGQGLRLIYYSQIVNDFQKGDIAEGYSVSREKKESFPLTVTSAQKNPTAFYLCASSIGGSLHNEQFFGPGTRLTVL.